The clone carrying this T cell receptor (beta chain) is termed medium-sized. Libraries were prepared by immunoSEQ multiplex PCR; TCRdb keeps only in-frame clonotypes and omits some of them. The sample has approximately 70,000 clones, less than 85% seen once. The data originate from a study of a mutant IDH1 vaccine in newly diagnosed glioma. This sample's time point: baseline, week 1 (first vaccination visit). The treatment denotes: pre-vaccination baseline after standard-of-care therapy. The source of this sequence is a man aged 45 to 65 with glioma. Sequencing was performed on PBMCs, taken from a glioma patient treated with radiotherapy, temozolomide or both.

CDR3 coding DNA: TGTGCCAGCAGTGAACACGTTATTAAGAGTGGAAACACCATATATTTT. The encoded protein is CASSEHVIKSGNTIYF. J is TRBJ1-3 and V is TRBV6-1; D is undetermined. The ends were cut back, 2 bases at V and 3 bases at J, with 14 bases in the middle. CDR1 MNHNS and CDR2 SASEGT come from the germline V gene. There are 16 residues in the CDR3.